This T cell receptor beta chain was retrieved from a study of blood T cell repertoires in COVID-19 (dated by TCRdb to 2020 to 2022). General notes on the study: Samples from collaborators originated in the United States, Italy and Spain and spanned both the acute and convalescent phases of COVID-19. The sample metadata nearly always contained a de-identified subject ID, COVID-19 status, age in years and sex. A freely available public database, intended as a resource for researchers studying the immune response to SARS-CoV-2, is where the repertoires were released. Samples came from the ongoing ImmuneRACE study (first 160 participants) plus 1,254 subjects from 6 global collaborators. Where HLA class I and class II types were available, the types were taken from metadata supplied by the sample provider, not from assay-based typing. The prospective study material was composed of cDNA or gDNA derived from T cells, B-cell-depleted T cells, or PBMCs. The dataset comprised deeply sampled blood TCRbeta repertoires from subjects exposed to, actively infected with, or recovered from COVID-19.

TCRbeta CDR3 regions were amplified from genomic DNA by means of the immunoSEQ Assay, a bias-controlled multiplex PCR. Processing in the source paper ran as follows. Within the assay, amplification of reference gene primers was used to estimate how many nucleated cells each sample contained. To quantify the absolute abundance of each unique TCRbeta CDR3 rearrangement, sequence reads were collapsed and filtered. For each sample, productive Simpson clonality was calculated as the square root of Simpson's diversity index across productive rearrangements. TCRdb limited this immuneACCESS table to in-frame rearrangements with V and J called. A share of clones is missing; checked studies link under half to unresolved V genes, and the rest is unexplained. The DNA was the basis for D and trimming; V, J and clone size are from that table. The sample has some 230,000 clones on record, roughly 80% of them singletons. In total, the top ten clones hold 7% to 10% of the sample.

In regard to this clone: This receptor's antigen is unknown. Base qualities were left out, and no much larger clone turns up one base away.

Taken from the germline V gene, the CDR1 and CDR2 loops are MNHEY and SVGAGI. V lost 5 bases and J lost 5 bases; the stretch between them is 15 bases long. From the cysteine up to the phenylalanine, the CDR3 has a length of 14 residues. Solely the CDR3 DNA is kept, with 42 bases framed from the first base. The study at large found these results: The amount of clinical and demographic metadata varied by source and participant and was provided uncurated.

In Seattle, one collaborating source enrolled patients while the infection was active and tracked those patients longitudinally over the course of disease. The collaborating institutions used their own protocols to collect whole blood in K2EDTA tubes. For TCRbeta analysis, collaborators shipped samples as frozen whole blood, isolated PBMCs, or DNA extracted from either of those sample types. The chain is made from TRBV6-5 and TRBJ1-1; TRBD1 could be the D gene, as 6 bases match. This TCR derives from a woman of 80 years or more with COVID-19, enrolled during active disease. Sequencing was carried out using peripheral blood. In nucleotides, the sequence is TGTGCCAGCAGTAACCAGGGGCTGTGGACTGAAGCTTTCTTT. Its translation is CASSNQGLWTEAFF.